The T cell receptor (beta chain) under discussion was sequenced for a study of beta chain features in type 1 diabetes. About the research overall: Healthy donors and patients had similar age, gender and cell yields.

The study reverse transcribed the entire isolated RNA, so it sequenced expressed TCRB transcripts. Libraries were prepared by immunoSEQ multiplex PCR; TCRdb keeps only in-frame clonotypes and omits some of them. This table holds tens of thousands of clones, almost 50% found once. Notes on the study in general: Shortening of TCRB CDR3s, moderate but significant, appeared in all four CD4+ subsets of Type 1 diabetes patients. cDNA-based sequencing might over-represent cells highly expressing TCR.

Regarding this clone: Its specificity is unknown.

The V end was cut by 2 bases, the J end by 1 base, with 8 bases between. Looked up from germline, CDR1 is SEHNR and CDR2 is FQNEAQ (reference sequence). This CDR3 is 14 amino acids long. Input material: central memory CD4+ T cells from blood. This clonotype was obtained from a man aged 25-45 years with type 1 diabetes. This chain uses TRBV7-9 with TRBJ1-1; D is unclear. The CDR3 loop reads CASSLIGENTEAFF. The CDR3 nucleotides read TGTGCCAGCAGCTTAATCGGAGAGAACACTGAAGCTTTCTTT.